This T cell receptor (beta chain) stems from a study of Ad26.COV2.S vaccination and SARS-CoV-2 variants. Treatment of the sample: 15 to 20 received Ad26.COV2.S at low or high dose, single or two shots; roughly five received placebo; per-sample allocation not given. Collection of the samples took place on day 63 after the first injection of vaccine or placebo. Germline V gene data show CDR1 as MNHEY and CDR2 as SMNVEV (reference sequence). V lost 5 bases, J lost 3 bases, and 14 bases stayed unmatched. This CDR3 comprises 18 residues. The table came from immunoSEQ multiplex PCR; TCRdb's copy has only in-frame clones and leaves some out. Here the sample spans roughly 410,000 clones, approximately 83% being singletons.

This specimen was peripheral blood, taken in a trial of Ad26.COV2.S vaccine versus placebo. The receptor was derived from a person between 18 and 60 years old who received the Ad26.COV2.S COVID-19 vaccine or a placebo. The V gene is TRBV27, the J gene TRBJ2-1; 9 nucleotides align to TRBD2. The CDR3 DNA follows: TGTGCCAGCAGTACAGTCGGGGCTAGCGGGGCCCTCTACAATGAGCAGTTCTTC. Translation gives CASSTVGASGALYNEQFF.